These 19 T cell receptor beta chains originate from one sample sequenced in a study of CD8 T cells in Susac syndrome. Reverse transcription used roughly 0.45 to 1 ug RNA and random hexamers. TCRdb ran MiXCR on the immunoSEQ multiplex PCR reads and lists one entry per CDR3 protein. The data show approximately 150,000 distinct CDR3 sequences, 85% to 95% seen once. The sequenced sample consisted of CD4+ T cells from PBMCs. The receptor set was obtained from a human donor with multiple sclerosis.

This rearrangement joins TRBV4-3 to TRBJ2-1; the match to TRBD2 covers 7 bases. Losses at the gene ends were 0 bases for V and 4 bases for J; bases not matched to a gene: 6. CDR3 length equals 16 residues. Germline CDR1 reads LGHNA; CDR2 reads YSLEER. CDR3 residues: CASSQDRRERYNEQFF. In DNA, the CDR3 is TGCGCCAGCAGCCAAGATCGGCGGGAGAGATACAATGAGCAGTTCTTC.

CDR3 in DNA: TGTGCCAGCAGCCCGCTAGCGGGGGGCTACAATGAGCAGTTCTTC. Translated: CASSPLAGGYNEQFF. This chain connects TRBV14 to TRBJ2-1; 11 bases agree with TRBD2. After removal of 4 bases from V and 3 bases from J, the junction contained 2 bases not matched to a gene. There are 15 residues in the CDR3. Germline CDR1 and CDR2: SGHDN and FVKESK.

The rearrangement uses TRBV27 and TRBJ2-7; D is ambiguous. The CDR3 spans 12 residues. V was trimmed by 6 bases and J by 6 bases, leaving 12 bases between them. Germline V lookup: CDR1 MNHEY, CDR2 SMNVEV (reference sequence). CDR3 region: CASRTALGEQYF. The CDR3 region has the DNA TGTGCCAGCAGAACCGCACTGGGCGAGCAGTACTTC.

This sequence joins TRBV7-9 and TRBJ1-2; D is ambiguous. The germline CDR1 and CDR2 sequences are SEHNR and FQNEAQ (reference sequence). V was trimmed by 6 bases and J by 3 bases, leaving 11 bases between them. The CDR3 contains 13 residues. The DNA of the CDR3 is TGTGCCAGCAGTTCGCGGGCTGACTATGGCTACACCTTC. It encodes CASSSRADYGYTF.

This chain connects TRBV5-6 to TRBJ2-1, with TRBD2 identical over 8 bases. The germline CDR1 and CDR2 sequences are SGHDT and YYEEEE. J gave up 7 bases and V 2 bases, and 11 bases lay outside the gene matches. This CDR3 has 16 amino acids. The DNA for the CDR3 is TGTGCCAGCAGCTTTCCCCCGGGAGGCGGGAGGAATGAGCAGTTCTTC. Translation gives CASSFPPGGGRNEQFF. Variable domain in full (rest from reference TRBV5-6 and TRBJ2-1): DAGVTQSPTHLIKTRGQQVTLRCSPKSGHDTVSWYQQALGQGPQFIFQYYEEEERQRGNFPDRFSGHQFPNYSSELNVNALLLGDSALYLCASSFPPGGGRNEQFFGPGTRLTVL.

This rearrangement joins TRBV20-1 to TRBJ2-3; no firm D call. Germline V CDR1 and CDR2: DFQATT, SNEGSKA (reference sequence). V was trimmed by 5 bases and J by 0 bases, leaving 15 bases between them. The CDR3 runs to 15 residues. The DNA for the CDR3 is TGCAGTGCTCCCCCCACAAGCCTTAGCACAGATACGCAGTATTTT. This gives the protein CSAPPTSLSTDTQYF.

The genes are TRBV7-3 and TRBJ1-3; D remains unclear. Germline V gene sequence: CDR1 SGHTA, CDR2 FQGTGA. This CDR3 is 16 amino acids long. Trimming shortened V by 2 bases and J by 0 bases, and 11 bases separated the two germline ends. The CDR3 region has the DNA TGTGCCAGCAGCTTAGATCCCGCCGGCTCTGGAAACACCATATATTTT. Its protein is CASSLDPAGSGNTIYF.

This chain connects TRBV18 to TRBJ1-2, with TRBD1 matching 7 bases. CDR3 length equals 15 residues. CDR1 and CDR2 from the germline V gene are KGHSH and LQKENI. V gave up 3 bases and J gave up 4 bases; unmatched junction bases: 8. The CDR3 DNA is TGTGCCAGCTCACCGCAACACGGACAGGCCTATGGCTACACCTTC. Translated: CASSPQHGQAYGYTF.

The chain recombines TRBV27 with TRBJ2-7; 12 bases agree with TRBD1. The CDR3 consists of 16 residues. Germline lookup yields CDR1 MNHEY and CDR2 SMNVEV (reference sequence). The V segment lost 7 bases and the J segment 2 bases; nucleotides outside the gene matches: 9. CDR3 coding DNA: TGTGCCAGCACCCTTACCGGGACAGGGGGCCCCTACGAGCAGTACTTC. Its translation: CASTLTGTGGPYEQYF.

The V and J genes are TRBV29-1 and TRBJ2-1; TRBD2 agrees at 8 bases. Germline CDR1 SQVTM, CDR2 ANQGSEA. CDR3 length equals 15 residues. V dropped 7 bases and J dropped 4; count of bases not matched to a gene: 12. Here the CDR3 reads CSASGGGDRYNEQFF. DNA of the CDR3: TGCAGCGCCAGCGGGGGAGGGGATCGGTACAATGAGCAGTTCTTC.

CDR3 in amino acids: CASSRPGTGNIQYF. CDR3 sequence (DNA): TGTGCCAGCAGCCGGCCGGGGACAGGAAACATTCAGTACTTC. The chain employs TRBV13 and TRBJ2-4, with 8 bases matching TRBD1. This CDR3 has 14 residues. Germline lookup yields CDR1 PRHDT and CDR2 FYEKMQ (reference sequence). V was pared by 5 bases and J by 6 bases, with 6 bases of the junction left unmatched.

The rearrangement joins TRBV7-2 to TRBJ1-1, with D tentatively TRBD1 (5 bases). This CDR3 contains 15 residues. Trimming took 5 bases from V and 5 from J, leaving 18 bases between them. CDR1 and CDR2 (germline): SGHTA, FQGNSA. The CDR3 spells CASSKVQGGGTEAFF. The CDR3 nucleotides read TGTGCCAGCAGCAAAGTCCAGGGCGGGGGGACTGAAGCTTTCTTT.

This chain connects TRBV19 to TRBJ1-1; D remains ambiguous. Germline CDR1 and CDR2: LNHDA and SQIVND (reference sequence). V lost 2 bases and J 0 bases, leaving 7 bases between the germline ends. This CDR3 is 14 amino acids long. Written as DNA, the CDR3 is TGTGCCAGTAGTATAACGGAGATGAACACTGAAGCTTTCTTT. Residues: CASSITEMNTEAFF.

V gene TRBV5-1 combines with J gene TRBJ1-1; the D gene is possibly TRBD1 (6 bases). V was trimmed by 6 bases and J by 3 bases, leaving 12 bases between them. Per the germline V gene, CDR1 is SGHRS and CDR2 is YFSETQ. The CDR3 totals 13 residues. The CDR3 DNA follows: TGCGCCAGCACCCTAGAGGGGGACACTGAAGCTTTCTTT. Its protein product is CASTLEGDTEAFF.

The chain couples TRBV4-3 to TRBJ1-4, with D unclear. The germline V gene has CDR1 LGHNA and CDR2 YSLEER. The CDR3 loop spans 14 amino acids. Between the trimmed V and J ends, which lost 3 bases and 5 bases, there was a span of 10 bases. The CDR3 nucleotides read TGCGCCAGCAGCCAGGGTATAGGGAATGAAAAACTGTTTTTT. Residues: CASSQGIGNEKLFF.

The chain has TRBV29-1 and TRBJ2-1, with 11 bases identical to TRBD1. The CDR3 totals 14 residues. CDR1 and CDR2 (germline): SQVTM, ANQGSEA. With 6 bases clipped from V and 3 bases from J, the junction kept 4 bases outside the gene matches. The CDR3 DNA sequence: TGCAGCGTCGCCGGGACAGGGGGCTACAATGAGCAGTTCTTC. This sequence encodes CSVAGTGGYNEQFF.

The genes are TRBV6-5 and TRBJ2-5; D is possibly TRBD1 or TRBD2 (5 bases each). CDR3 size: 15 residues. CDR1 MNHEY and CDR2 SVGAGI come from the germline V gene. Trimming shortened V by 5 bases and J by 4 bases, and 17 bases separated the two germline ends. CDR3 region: CASSRTGFGGETQYF. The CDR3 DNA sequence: TGTGCCAGCAGTCGCACAGGTTTTGGAGGAGAGACCCAGTACTTC.

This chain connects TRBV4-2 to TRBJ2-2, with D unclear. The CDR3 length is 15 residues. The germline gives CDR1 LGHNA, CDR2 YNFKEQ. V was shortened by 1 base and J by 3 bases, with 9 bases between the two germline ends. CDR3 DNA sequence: TGTGCCAGCAGCCAAGTTGGACCCGACACCGGGGAGCTGTTTTTT. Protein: CASSQVGPDTGELFF.

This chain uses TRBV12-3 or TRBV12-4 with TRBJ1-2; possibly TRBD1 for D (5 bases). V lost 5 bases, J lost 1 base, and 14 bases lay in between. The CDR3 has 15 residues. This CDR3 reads CASSPSTANNYGYTF. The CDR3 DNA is TGTGCCAGCAGTCCCTCGACAGCCAATAACTATGGCTACACCTTC.